A selection of T cell receptor beta chains follows, all from one sample in a study of beta chain features in type 1 diabetes. Produced via immunoSEQ multiplex PCR; TCRdb's table is partial and in-frame only. This table has roughly 300,000 clones, roughly a tenth appearing once. What was sequenced was central memory CD4+ T cells from blood. The source of these receptors is a man aged 25-45 years with type 1 diabetes. Each CDR3 is given with its conserved first and last residue. The order of the fields is J gene, V gene, D gene, clone size, CDR3 protein, CDR3 DNA. D genes are given only for firm matches. Only part of the rows carry a size: once, few, many, or a class if the clone is expanded.

j_gene: TRBJ2-1
v_gene: TRBV4-3
d_gene: -
abundance: -
CDR3aa: CASSQDFVEVYNEQFF
CDR3nt: TGCGCCAGCAGCCAAGATTTTGTGGAGGTTTACAATGAGCAGTTCTTC

j_gene: TRBJ1-5
v_gene: TRBV25-1
d_gene: -
abundance: -
CDR3aa: CASSEGPGGDGNQPQHF
CDR3nt: TGTGCCAGCAGTGAAGGGCCCGGGGGGGACGGCAATCAGCCCCAGCATTTT

j_gene: TRBJ2-7
v_gene: TRBV28
d_gene: TRBD2
abundance: few
CDR3aa: CASSTSGVPYEQYF
CDR3nt: TGTGCCAGCAGCACTAGCGGGGTCCCCTACGAGCAGTACTTC

j_gene: TRBJ1-1
v_gene: TRBV28
d_gene: -
abundance: few
CDR3aa: CASSLLQAAFTEAFF
CDR3nt: TGTGCCAGCAGTTTACTTCAAGCAGCCTTCACTGAAGCTTTCTTT

j_gene: TRBJ1-1
v_gene: TRBV5-6
d_gene: TRBD1
abundance: few
CDR3aa: CASSPLGQRNTEAFF
CDR3nt: TGTGCCAGCAGCCCCTTGGGACAGAGAAACACTGAAGCTTTCTTT

j_gene: TRBJ1-2
v_gene: TRBV5-1
d_gene: -
abundance: few
CDR3aa: CASSPGGIYGYTF
CDR3nt: TGCGCCAGCAGCCCAGGAGGTATCTATGGCTACACCTTC

j_gene: TRBJ2-7
v_gene: TRBV7-9
d_gene: TRBD1
abundance: -
CDR3aa: CASIQTGGSYEQYF
CDR3nt: TGTGCCAGCATCCAAACAGGGGGCTCCTACGAGCAGTACTTC

j_gene: TRBJ1-5
v_gene: TRBV28
d_gene: TRBD1
abundance: -
CDR3aa: CASSSGGKTQHF
CDR3nt: TGTGCCAGCAGTTCAGGGGGCAAGACCCAGCATTTT

j_gene: TRBJ2-3
v_gene: TRBV5-1
d_gene: TRBD2
abundance: few
CDR3aa: CASSLDSGGAIDTQYF
CDR3nt: TGCGCCAGCAGCTTGGATAGCGGGGGGGCCATAGATACGCAGTATTTT

j_gene: TRBJ2-1
v_gene: TRBV29-1
d_gene: -
abundance: -
CDR3aa: CSVQGGPNEQFF
CDR3nt: TGCAGCGTTCAGGGAGGACCCAATGAGCAGTTCTTC

j_gene: TRBJ1-2
v_gene: TRBV14
d_gene: TRBD1
abundance: -
CDR3aa: CASSQARTGVANYGYTF
CDR3nt: TGTGCCAGCAGCCAAGCTAGGACAGGGGTAGCGAACTATGGCTACACCTTC

j_gene: TRBJ2-7
v_gene: TRBV18
d_gene: -
abundance: -
CDR3aa: CASSPSTNHEQYF
CDR3nt: TGTGCCAGCTCACCCTCGACAAACCACGAGCAGTACTTC

j_gene: TRBJ2-5
v_gene: TRBV7-9
d_gene: -
abundance: few
CDR3aa: CASSPPNREETQYF
CDR3nt: TGTGCCAGCAGCCCCCCAAACAGGGAAGAGACCCAGTACTTC

j_gene: TRBJ2-3
v_gene: TRBV5-1
d_gene: -
abundance: few
CDR3aa: CASSLGSWSTDTQYF
CDR3nt: TGCGCCAGCAGCTTGGGGTCCTGGAGCACAGATACGCAGTATTTT

j_gene: TRBJ2-7
v_gene: TRBV29-1
d_gene: -
abundance: -
CDR3aa: CSVEQTGEQYF
CDR3nt: TGCAGCGTTGAACAGACGGGGGAGCAGTACTTC

j_gene: TRBJ2-5
v_gene: TRBV7-2
d_gene: -
abundance: many
CDR3aa: CASSLGTRETQYF
CDR3nt: TGTGCCAGCAGCTTAGGGACGCGGGAGACCCAGTACTTC

j_gene: TRBJ1-4
v_gene: TRBV14
d_gene: -
abundance: many
CDR3aa: CASSHGTGGKLFF
CDR3nt: TGTGCCAGCAGCCATGGGACGGGCGGAAAACTGTTTTTT

j_gene: TRBJ1-6
v_gene: TRBV2
d_gene: TRBD1
abundance: many
CDR3aa: CAREDREDNSPLHF
CDR3nt: TGTGCCAGAGAGGACAGGGAAGATAATTCACCCCTCCACTTT

j_gene: TRBJ2-6
v_gene: TRBV5-4
d_gene: TRBD1
abundance: few
CDR3aa: CASSAGQGVGGANVLTF
CDR3nt: TGTGCCAGCAGCGCGGGACAGGGGGTTGGTGGGGCCAACGTCCTGACTTTC

j_gene: TRBJ2-2
v_gene: TRBV28
d_gene: -
abundance: -
CDR3aa: CASKVGGAGTGELFF
CDR3nt: TGTGCCAGCAAAGTAGGGGGCGCGGGGACCGGGGAGCTGTTTTTT

j_gene: TRBJ2-1
v_gene: TRBV6-4
d_gene: TRBD2
abundance: -
CDR3aa: CASSYYAGGPPREQFF
CDR3nt: TGTGCCAGCAGCTATTATGCGGGGGGGCCGCCTCGAGAGCAGTTCTTC

j_gene: TRBJ1-5
v_gene: TRBV2
d_gene: -
abundance: many
CDR3aa: CASKGLEGQPQHF
CDR3nt: TGTGCCAGCAAGGGGTTAGAAGGTCAGCCCCAGCATTTT

j_gene: TRBJ1-4
v_gene: TRBV6-6
d_gene: -
abundance: many
CDR3aa: CASSYPGGEKLFF
CDR3nt: TGTGCCAGCAGTTACCCTGGGGGCGAAAAACTGTTTTTT

j_gene: TRBJ2-6
v_gene: TRBV25-1
d_gene: -
abundance: -
CDR3aa: CASSSGSGANVLTF
CDR3nt: TGTGCCAGCAGCTCGGGGTCTGGGGCCAACGTCCTGACTTTC

j_gene: TRBJ1-5
v_gene: TRBV6-1
d_gene: -
abundance: -
CDR3aa: CASSELGQPQHF
CDR3nt: TGTGCCAGCAGTGAATTGGGTCAGCCCCAGCATTTT

j_gene: TRBJ2-1
v_gene: TRBV7-2
d_gene: -
abundance: -
CDR3aa: CASSPRTRGAEQFF
CDR3nt: TGTGCCAGCAGCCCCAGGACCCGCGGGGCCGAGCAGTTCTTC

j_gene: TRBJ2-1
v_gene: TRBV6-5
d_gene: -
abundance: -
CDR3aa: CASSYDYNEQFF
CDR3nt: TGTGCCAGCAGTTATGATTACAATGAGCAGTTCTTC

j_gene: TRBJ1-1
v_gene: TRBV4-3
d_gene: -
abundance: few
CDR3aa: CASSQDLGTGNTEAFF
CDR3nt: TGCGCCAGCAGCCAAGATCTGGGGACGGGGAACACTGAAGCTTTCTTT

j_gene: TRBJ2-5
v_gene: TRBV7-2
d_gene: -
abundance: few
CDR3aa: CASSLGTEETQYF
CDR3nt: TGTGCCAGCAGCTTAGGAACCGAAGAGACCCAGTACTTC

j_gene: TRBJ2-5
v_gene: TRBV5-1
d_gene: -
abundance: few
CDR3aa: CASSPGTSGGTQYF
CDR3nt: TGCGCCAGCAGCCCGGGGACCTCAGGAGGGACCCAGTACTTC

j_gene: TRBJ1-1
v_gene: TRBV18
d_gene: -
abundance: -
CDR3aa: CASSQIRMTEAFF
CDR3nt: TGTGCCAGCTCGCAGATTCGGATGACTGAAGCTTTCTTT

j_gene: TRBJ1-2
v_gene: TRBV5-1
d_gene: TRBD1
abundance: -
CDR3aa: CASSLSTGTDGYTF
CDR3nt: TGCGCCAGCAGCTTGTCGACAGGGACGGATGGCTACACCTTC

j_gene: TRBJ1-5
v_gene: TRBV4-2
d_gene: -
abundance: -
CDR3aa: CASSVQGGNQPQHF
CDR3nt: TGTGCCAGCAGTGTACAGGGCGGCAATCAGCCCCAGCATTTT

j_gene: TRBJ2-3
v_gene: TRBV7-9
d_gene: -
abundance: -
CDR3aa: CASSSNYPADTQYF
CDR3nt: TGTGCCAGCAGCTCGAATTACCCCGCAGATACGCAGTATTTT

j_gene: TRBJ1-1
v_gene: TRBV6-5
d_gene: -
abundance: few
CDR3aa: CASSYGEGRTEAFF
CDR3nt: TGTGCCAGCAGTTACGGAGAGGGAAGGACTGAAGCTTTCTTT

j_gene: TRBJ1-2
v_gene: TRBV6-6
d_gene: TRBD1
abundance: -
CDR3aa: CASSNGQGATPYGYTF
CDR3nt: TGTGCCAGCAGTAACGGACAGGGGGCTACCCCCTATGGCTACACCTTC

j_gene: TRBJ2-6
v_gene: TRBV7-2
d_gene: -
abundance: -
CDR3aa: CASSLGGAGANVLTF
CDR3nt: TGTGCCAGCAGCTTAGGAGGGGCTGGGGCCAACGTCCTGACTTTC

j_gene: TRBJ2-5
v_gene: TRBV5-1
d_gene: -
abundance: -
CDR3aa: CASRPSTEETQYF
CDR3nt: TGCGCCAGCAGACCTTCGACAGAAGAGACCCAGTACTTC

j_gene: TRBJ2-7
v_gene: TRBV28
d_gene: TRBD2
abundance: -
CDR3aa: CASGLSGGPYEQYF
CDR3nt: TGTGCCAGCGGACTAAGCGGGGGACCCTACGAGCAGTACTTC

j_gene: TRBJ2-1
v_gene: TRBV30
d_gene: TRBD1
abundance: few
CDR3aa: CAWSGGSSYNEQFF
CDR3nt: TGTGCCTGGTCAGGGGGTAGCTCCTACAATGAGCAGTTCTTC

j_gene: TRBJ2-5
v_gene: TRBV28
d_gene: -
abundance: few
CDR3aa: CASSLFGANHGETQYF
CDR3nt: TGTGCCAGCAGTTTATTCGGGGCCAACCACGGGGAGACCCAGTACTTC

j_gene: TRBJ2-1
v_gene: TRBV6-1
d_gene: -
abundance: few
CDR3aa: CASSLRDNEQFF
CDR3nt: TGTGCCAGCAGCCTAAGGGACAATGAGCAGTTCTTC

j_gene: TRBJ2-3
v_gene: TRBV4-3
d_gene: -
abundance: few
CDR3aa: CASSQDIYSGDTQYF
CDR3nt: TGCGCCAGCAGCCAAGATATATATTCCGGGGATACGCAGTATTTT

j_gene: TRBJ2-3
v_gene: TRBV12-5
d_gene: TRBD2
abundance: -
CDR3aa: CASGLYTWTSEHTDTQYF
CDR3nt: TGTGCTAGTGGTTTGTACACTTGGACTAGCGAGCACACAGATACGCAGTATTTT

j_gene: TRBJ1-3
v_gene: TRBV9
d_gene: -
abundance: few
CDR3aa: CASSNRGDSGNTIYF
CDR3nt: TGTGCCAGCAGCAACCGAGGGGACTCTGGAAACACCATATATTTT

j_gene: TRBJ1-5
v_gene: TRBV7-9
d_gene: -
abundance: -
CDR3aa: CASSRGGGNQPQHF
CDR3nt: TGTGCCAGCAGCCGTGGAGGGGGCAATCAGCCCCAGCATTTT

j_gene: TRBJ2-3
v_gene: TRBV9
d_gene: -
abundance: few
CDR3aa: CASSVAVGSTDTQYF
CDR3nt: TGTGCCAGCAGCGTAGCTGTGGGGAGCACAGATACGCAGTATTTT

j_gene: TRBJ2-3
v_gene: TRBV9
d_gene: -
abundance: few
CDR3aa: CASSVKAGYTDTQYF
CDR3nt: TGTGCCAGCAGCGTAAAAGCAGGTTACACAGATACGCAGTATTTT